What follows are 20 T cell receptor beta chains derived from one specimen sequenced in a study of yellow fever vaccine responses in identical twins. TCRdb ran MiXCR on the RT-PCR reads and lists one entry per CDR3 protein. This table holds some 2,500 distinct CDR3 sequences, 80% to 90% found once. The source material was T cells from blood (PBMCs), unsorted or a sorted subset (not recorded which), sampled before or after yellow fever vaccination (not recorded which). The origin of the receptors is a woman aged 18-30 years who received the yellow fever vaccine.

The J gene is TRBJ1-1, the V gene TRBV30; tentative D call: TRBD1 (5 bases). V was shortened by 8 bases and J by 1 base, with 17 bases between the two germline ends. The CDR3 covers 14 residues. Germline V gives CDR1 GTSNPN, CDR2 SVGIG (reference sequence). Here the CDR3 reads CAQLRQPENTEAFF. The CDR3 DNA sequence: TGTGCCCAACTCAGACAGCCTGAGAACACTGAAGCTTTCTTT.

The CDR3 DNA reads TGCGCCAGCACCGACCTGGCAGGACCGTCCTTCTTC. Translating gives CASTDLAGPSFF. The chain uses TRBV23-1 and TRBJ2-1; no clear D gene. TRBV23-1 is annotated as an ORF whose role is uncertain. Trimming removed 7 bases from V and 16 bases from J, with 20 bases in between. There are 12 residues in the CDR3.

V is TRBV4-1 and J is TRBJ2-1; possible D gene TRBD2, 5 bases. Trimming removed 2 bases from V and 0 bases from J, with 11 bases in between. This CDR3 comprises 16 residues. Germline CDR1 and CDR2: MGHRA and YSYEKL. The DNA of the CDR3 is TGCGCCAGCAGCCAACTGGACTTACTCTCCTACAATGAGCAGTTCTTC. Its translation: CASSQLDLLSYNEQFF.

The rearrangement joins TRBV11-1 to TRBJ2-1; no reliable D call. Per the germline V gene, CDR1 is SGHAT and CDR2 is FQDESV (reference sequence). The length of the CDR3 is 14 residues. Deletions cut 2 bases from V and 5 bases from J, with 10 bases between. The CDR3 reads CASSLHEGNNEQFF. CDR3 coding DNA: TGTGCCAGCAGCTTACATGAAGGGAACAATGAGCAGTTCTTC. The whole variable domain, filled in from reference TRBV11-1 and TRBJ2-1, reads EAEVAQSPRYKITEKSQAVAFWCDPISGHATLYWYRQILGQGPELLVQFQDESVVDDSQLPKDRFSAERLKGVDSTLKIQPAELGDSAMYLCASSLHEGNNEQFFGPGTRLTVL.

The rearrangement joins TRBV5-4 to TRBJ1-1; possible D gene TRBD1, 6 bases. In germline, CDR1 is SGHNT, CDR2 YYREEE (reference sequence). The CDR3 is 15 amino acids. Trimming stripped 2 bases from V and 6 bases from J, with 17 bases between. The CDR3 loop is CASSFFFTPGAEAFF. The DNA of the CDR3 is TGTGCCAGCAGCTTTTTCTTTACCCCAGGGGCTGAAGCTTTCTTT. Together with reference TRBV5-4 and TRBJ1-1, the CDR3 gives the full variable domain: ETGVTQSPTHLIKTRGQQVTLRCSSQSGHNTVSWYQQALGQGPQFIFQYYREEENGRGNFPPRFSGLQFPNYSSELNVNALELDDSALYLCASSFFFTPGAEAFFGQGTRLTVV.

In the case of this clonotype: The CDR3 carries no conserved terminal phenylalanine or tryptophan, so it likely arises from a read error. The chain couples TRBV10-3 to TRBJ1-1; the D is unclear. V lost 4 bases and J 0 bases, leaving 9 bases between the germline ends. Germline CDR1 and CDR2: ENHRY and SYGVKD. The CDR3 is made up of 14 amino acids. The CDR3 nucleotides read TGTGCCATCAGTGGGACGGCCATGAACACTGAAGCTTTCCTT. Protein sequence: CAISGTAMNTEAFL.

The CDR3 loop is CASSTGPNTGELFF. For the CDR3, the DNA is TGTGCCAGCAGTACGGGGCCGAACACCGGGGAGCTGTTTTTT. This sequence joins TRBV6-1 and TRBJ2-2; perhaps D is TRBD1 or TRBD2 (5 bases each). This CDR3 comprises 14 residues. The germline V gene has CDR1 MNHNS and CDR2 SASEGT. The V end was cut by 5 bases, the J end by 0 bases, with 7 bases between.

This sequence joins TRBV4-3 and TRBJ2-6, with 9 bases identical to TRBD1. In germline, CDR1 is LGHNA, CDR2 YSLEER. V gave up 0 bases and J gave up 9 bases; unmatched junction bases: 3. CDR3 length equals 15 residues. The CDR3 is CASSQDGTGINVLTF. CDR3 nucleotides: TGCGCCAGCAGCCAAGATGGGACAGGGATCAACGTCCTGACTTTC.

V gene TRBV7-9 combines with J gene TRBJ2-3, with 10 bases matching TRBD2. CDR3 length equals 17 residues. The ends lost 4 bases at V and 1 base at J; junction bases unmatched: 8. CDR1 is SEHNR, CDR2 FQNEAQ, per germline (reference sequence). CDR3 sequence reads: CASSSLLAGLGTDTQYF. The CDR3 coding sequence is TGTGCCAGCAGCTCCCTACTAGCGGGATTGGGCACAGATACGCAGTATTTT.

This chain connects TRBV11-2 to TRBJ1-5, with 10 bases identical to TRBD1. The junction had 10 bases not matched to a gene; V was cut back by 5 bases and J by 9 bases. This CDR3 has 15 amino acids. The germline gives CDR1 SGHAT, CDR2 FQNNGV. CDR3 sequence (DNA): TGTGCCAGCAGCCCGACAGGGGGCATCGCTGGGCCCCAGCATTTT. Encoded protein: CASSPTGGIAGPQHF.

V gene TRBV5-6 combines with J gene TRBJ1-1, with D hard to call. Per germline, CDR1 SGHDT and CDR2 YYEEEE. CDR3 size: 13 residues. V was trimmed by 2 bases and J by 1 base, leaving 6 bases between them. In DNA, the CDR3 is TGTGCCAGCAGCTTAGACTGGAACACTGAAGCTTTCTTT. Translating it yields CASSLDWNTEAFF.

The sample holds one count of this clonotype. V and J are TRBV2 and TRBJ2-7; 8 bases map to TRBD2. Germline assignment: CDR1 SNHLY and CDR2 FYNNEI. The junction had 7 bases not matched to a gene; V was cut back by 7 bases and J by 2 bases. The CDR3 runs to 14 residues. DNA for the CDR3: TGTGCCAGCAACCGGGGGGGGGTCGCCTACGAGCAGTACTTC. Its translation is CASNRGGVAYEQYF. Complete variable domain (other parts from reference TRBV2 and TRBJ2-7): EPEVTQTPSHQVTQMGQEVILRCVPISNHLYFYWYRQILGQKVEFLVSFYNNEISEKSEIFDDQFSVERPDGSNFTLKIRSTKLEDSAMYFCASNRGGVAYEQYFGPGTRLTVT.

CDR3 loop: CASSYSAPTYEQYF. For the CDR3, the DNA is TGTGCCAGCAGTTACTCAGCTCCGACCTACGAGCAGTACTTC. The genes are TRBV6-5 and TRBJ2-7; D uncertain. V lost 0 bases to trimming and J lost 2 bases, with 8 bases between them. The germline CDR1 and CDR2 sequences are MNHEY and SVGAGI. There are 14 residues in the CDR3.

This clonotype was observed a handful of times. The chain links TRBV11-3 to TRBJ1-1, with a weak D call TRBD1 (6 bases). There are 15 residues in the CDR3. Germline values: CDR1 SGHNT, CDR2 YENEEA. V lost 5 bases and J lost 4, with 17 bases in between. CDR3 sequence (DNA): TGTGCCAGCAGCATATCACAGGGTGTTAGCACTGAAGCTTTCTTT. It codes for CASSISQGVSTEAFF.

The V call is TRBV3-1, the J call TRBJ2-1; 7 nucleotides align to TRBD1. Germline V gene data show CDR1 as LGHDT and CDR2 as YNNKEL (reference sequence). The CDR3 has 14 amino acids. The J segment lost 2 bases and the V segment lost 2 bases, leaving 0 bases of the junction unmatched. The CDR3 reads CASSQQGAYNEQFF. The CDR3 DNA reads as TGTGCCAGCAGCCAACAGGGGGCCTACAATGAGCAGTTCTTC.

V and J are TRBV4-1 and TRBJ2-5; 11 bases line up with TRBD2. V shed 4 bases and J 4 bases; nucleotides not matched to a gene: 8. The CDR3 consists of 16 residues. CDR1 and CDR2 (germline): MGHRA, YSYEKL. CDR3 coding DNA: TGCGCCAGCAGCCCACATAGCGGGGGGGCCGGAGAGACCCAGTACTTC. Its protein is CASSPHSGGAGETQYF.

The gene calls are TRBV28 and TRBJ1-2; unclear D gene. CDR1 is MDHEN, CDR2 SYDVKM, per germline. This CDR3 region has 14 residues. V was shortened by 6 bases and J by 4 bases, with 15 bases between the two germline ends. CDR3 nucleotides: TGTGCCAGCAGGGCCCAACCCACCGGCTATGGCTACACCTTC. Translated, it gives CASRAQPTGYGYTF.

The chain couples TRBV15 to TRBJ2-6; maybe TRBD1 (6 bases). CDR3 length: 16 residues. V shed 3 bases and J shed 0 bases, with 9 bases lying between them. The germline CDR1 and CDR2 sequences are LNHNV and YYDKDF (reference sequence). DNA of the CDR3: TGTGCCACCAGCAGCAACAGGGTCTCTGGGGCCAACGTCCTGACTTTC. Translated: CATSSNRVSGANVLTF. Full variable domain (missing parts from reference TRBV15 and TRBJ2-6): DAMVIQNPRYQVTQFGKPVTLSCSQTLNHNVMYWYQQKSSQAPKLLFHYYDKDFNNEADTPDNFQSRRPNTSFCFLDIRSPGLGDTAMYLCATSSNRVSGANVLTFGAGSRLTVL.

The chain couples TRBV4-1 to TRBJ1-1, with a possible D match to TRBD1 (6 bases). V lost 4 bases and J 1 base, leaving 13 bases between the germline ends. Germline values: CDR1 MGHRA, CDR2 YSYEKL. CDR3 size: 15 residues. The CDR3 nucleotides read TGCGCCAGCAGCCTCAAACAGGGTGGGAACACTGAAGCTTTCTTT. Translating it yields CASSLKQGGNTEAFF.

The rearrangement links TRBV4-2 to TRBJ2-1; D not certain. The V gene's germline CDR1 is LGHNA and CDR2 YNFKEQ. The CDR3 sequence is 16 residues long. The V and J ends lost 0 bases and 0 bases respectively, with 9 bases between them. This chain's CDR3 is CASSQELSRSYNEQFF. The DNA of the CDR3 is TGTGCCAGCAGCCAAGAATTGAGTCGCTCCTACAATGAGCAGTTCTTC.